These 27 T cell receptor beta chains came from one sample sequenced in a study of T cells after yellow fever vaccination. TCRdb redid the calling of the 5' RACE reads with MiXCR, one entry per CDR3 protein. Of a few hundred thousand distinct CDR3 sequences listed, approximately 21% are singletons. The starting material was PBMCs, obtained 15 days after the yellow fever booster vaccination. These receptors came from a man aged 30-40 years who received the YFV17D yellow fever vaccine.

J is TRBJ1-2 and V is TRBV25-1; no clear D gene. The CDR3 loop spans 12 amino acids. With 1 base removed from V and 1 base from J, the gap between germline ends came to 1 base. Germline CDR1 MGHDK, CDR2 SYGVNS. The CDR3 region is CASSEFNYGYTF. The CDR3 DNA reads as TGTGCCAGCAGTGAATTTAACTATGGCTACACCTTC.

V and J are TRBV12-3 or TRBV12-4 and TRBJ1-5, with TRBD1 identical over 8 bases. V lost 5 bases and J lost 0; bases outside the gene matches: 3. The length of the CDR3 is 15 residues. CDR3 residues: CASSRGQGSNQPQHF. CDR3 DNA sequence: TGTGCCAGCAGTCGCGGACAGGGTAGCAATCAGCCCCAGCATTTT.

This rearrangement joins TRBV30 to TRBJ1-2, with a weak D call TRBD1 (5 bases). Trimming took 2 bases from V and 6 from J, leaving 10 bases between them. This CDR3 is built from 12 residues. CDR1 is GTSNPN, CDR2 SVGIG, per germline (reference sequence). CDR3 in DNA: TGTGCCTGGAGTTTGGCAGGGCATGGCTACACCTTC. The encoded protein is CAWSLAGHGYTF. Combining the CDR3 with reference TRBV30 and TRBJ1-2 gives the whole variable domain SQTIHQWPATLVQPVGSPLSLECTVEGTSNPNLYWYRQAAGRGLQLLFYSVGIGQISSEVPQNLSASRPQDRQFILSSKKLLLSDSGFYLCAWSLAGHGYTFGSGTRLTVV.

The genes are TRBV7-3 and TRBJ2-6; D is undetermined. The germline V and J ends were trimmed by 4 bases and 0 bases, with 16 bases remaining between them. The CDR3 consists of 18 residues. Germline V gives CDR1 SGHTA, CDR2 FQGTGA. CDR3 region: CASSSRPRFSSGANVLTF. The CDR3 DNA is TGTGCCAGCAGCTCTAGGCCACGGTTTTCCTCTGGGGCCAACGTCCTGACTTTC.

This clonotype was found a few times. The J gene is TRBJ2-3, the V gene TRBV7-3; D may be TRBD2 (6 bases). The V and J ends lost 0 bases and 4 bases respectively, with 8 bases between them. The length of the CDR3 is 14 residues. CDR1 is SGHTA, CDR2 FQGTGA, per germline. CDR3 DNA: TGTGCCAGCAGCTTAACGGAGGGATCAGATACGCAGTATTTT. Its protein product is CASSLTEGSDTQYF.

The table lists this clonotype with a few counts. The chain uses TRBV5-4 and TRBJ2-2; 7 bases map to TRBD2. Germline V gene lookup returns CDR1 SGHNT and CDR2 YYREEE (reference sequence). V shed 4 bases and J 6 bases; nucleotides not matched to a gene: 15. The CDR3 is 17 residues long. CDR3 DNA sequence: TGTGCCAGCAGCGCCGCCTCTAGCGGTAGGTTGGCCGGGGAGCTGTTTTTT. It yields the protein CASSAASSGRLAGELFF.

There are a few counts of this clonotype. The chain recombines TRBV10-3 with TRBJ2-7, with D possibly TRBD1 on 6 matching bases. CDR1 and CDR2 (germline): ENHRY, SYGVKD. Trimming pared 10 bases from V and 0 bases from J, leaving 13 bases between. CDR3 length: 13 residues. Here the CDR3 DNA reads TGTGCCACCGCCGGGACAATCTCCTACGAGCAGTACTTC. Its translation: CATAGTISYEQYF.

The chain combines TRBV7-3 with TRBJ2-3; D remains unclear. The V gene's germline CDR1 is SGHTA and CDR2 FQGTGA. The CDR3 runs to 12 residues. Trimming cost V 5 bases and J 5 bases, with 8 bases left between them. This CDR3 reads CASSPTGDTQYF. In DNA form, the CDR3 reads TGTGCCAGCAGCCCTACCGGAGATACGCAGTATTTT.

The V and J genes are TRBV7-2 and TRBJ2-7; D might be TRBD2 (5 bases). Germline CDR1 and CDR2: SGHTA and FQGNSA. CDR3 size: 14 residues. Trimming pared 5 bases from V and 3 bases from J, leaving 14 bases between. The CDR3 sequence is CASSRDLSRYEQYF. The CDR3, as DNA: TGTGCCAGCAGCCGGGATTTATCCCGCTACGAGCAGTACTTC.

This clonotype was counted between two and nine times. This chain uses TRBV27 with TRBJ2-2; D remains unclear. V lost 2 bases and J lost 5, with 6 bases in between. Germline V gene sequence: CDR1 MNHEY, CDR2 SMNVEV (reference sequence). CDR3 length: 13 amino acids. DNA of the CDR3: TGTGCCAGCAGTTTACAGGAAACCGGGGAGCTGTTTTTT. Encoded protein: CASSLQETGELFF.

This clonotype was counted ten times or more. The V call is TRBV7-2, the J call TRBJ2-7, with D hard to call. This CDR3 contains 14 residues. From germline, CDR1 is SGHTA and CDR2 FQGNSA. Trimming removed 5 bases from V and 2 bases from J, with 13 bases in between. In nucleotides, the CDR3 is TGTGCCAGCAGCCTCGCAGACGGTCCCTACGAGCAGTACTTC. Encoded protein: CASSLADGPYEQYF. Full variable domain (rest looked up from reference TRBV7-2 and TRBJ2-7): GAGVSQSPSNKVTEKGKDVELRCDPISGHTALYWYRQSLGQGLEFLIYFQGNSAPDKSGLPSDRFSAERTGGSVSTLTIQRTQQEDSAVYLCASSLADGPYEQYFGPGTRLTVT.

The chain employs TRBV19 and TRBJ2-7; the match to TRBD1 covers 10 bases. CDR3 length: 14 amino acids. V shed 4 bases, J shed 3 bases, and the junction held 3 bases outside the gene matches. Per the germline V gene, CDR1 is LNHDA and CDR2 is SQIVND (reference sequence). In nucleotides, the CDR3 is TGTGCCAGTAGTACGACAGGGGGCCTCTACGAGCAGTACTTC. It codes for CASSTTGGLYEQYF.

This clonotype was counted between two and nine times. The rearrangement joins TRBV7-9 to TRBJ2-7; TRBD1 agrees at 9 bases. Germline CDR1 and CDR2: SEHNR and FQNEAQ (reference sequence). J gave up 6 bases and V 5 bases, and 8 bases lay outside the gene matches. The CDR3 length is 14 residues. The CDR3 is CASSPGQGGFEQYF. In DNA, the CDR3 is TGTGCCAGCAGCCCGGGACAGGGAGGTTTCGAGCAGTACTTC.

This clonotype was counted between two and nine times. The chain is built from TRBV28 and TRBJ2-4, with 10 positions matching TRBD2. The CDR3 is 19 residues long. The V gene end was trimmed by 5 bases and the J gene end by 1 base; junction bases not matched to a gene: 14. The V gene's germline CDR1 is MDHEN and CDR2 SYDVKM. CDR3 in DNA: TGTGCCAGCAGTCCCCCTGGGGTAGCGGGAGGAGGGGCCAAAAACATTCAGTACTTC. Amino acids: CASSPPGVAGGGAKNIQYF.

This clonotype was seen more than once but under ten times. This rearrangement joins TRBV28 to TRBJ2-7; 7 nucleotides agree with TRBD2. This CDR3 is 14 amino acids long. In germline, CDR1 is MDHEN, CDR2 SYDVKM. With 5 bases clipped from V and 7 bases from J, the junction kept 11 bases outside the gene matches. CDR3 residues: CASSASGRTGEQYF. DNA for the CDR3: TGTGCCAGCAGTGCTAGCGGAAGGACGGGGGAGCAGTACTTC.

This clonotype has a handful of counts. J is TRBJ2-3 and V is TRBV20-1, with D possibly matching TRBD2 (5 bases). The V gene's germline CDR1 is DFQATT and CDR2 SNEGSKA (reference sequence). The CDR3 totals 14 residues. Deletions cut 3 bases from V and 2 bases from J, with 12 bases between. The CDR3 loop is CSARELASTDTQYF. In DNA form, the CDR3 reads TGCAGTGCTAGGGAGCTAGCATCCACAGATACGCAGTATTTT.

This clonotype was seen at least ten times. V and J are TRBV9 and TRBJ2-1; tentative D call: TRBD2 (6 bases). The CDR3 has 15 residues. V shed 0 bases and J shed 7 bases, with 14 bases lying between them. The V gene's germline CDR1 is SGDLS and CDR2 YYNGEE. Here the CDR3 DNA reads TGTGCCAGCAGCGTAGGATGGTCAGGGAGGAATGAGCAGTTCTTC. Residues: CASSVGWSGRNEQFF.

CDR3 amino acids: CATSSFSTSWLGTDTQYF. CDR3 nucleotide sequence: TGTGCCACCAGCTCATTTTCGACTAGCTGGTTAGGCACAGATACGCAGTATTTT. V usage is TRBV15 and J usage is TRBJ2-3; 7 nucleotides match TRBD2. This CDR3 has 18 residues. V lost 5 bases, J lost 1 base, and 15 bases stayed unmatched. Germline-derived CDR1 and CDR2 are LNHNV and YYDKDF (reference sequence).

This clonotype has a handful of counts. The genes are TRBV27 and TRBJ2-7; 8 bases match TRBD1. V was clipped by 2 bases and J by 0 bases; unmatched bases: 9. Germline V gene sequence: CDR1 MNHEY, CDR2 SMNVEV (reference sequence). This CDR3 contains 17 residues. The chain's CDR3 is CASSLRGIGTGSYEQYF. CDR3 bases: TGTGCCAGCAGTTTAAGGGGAATCGGGACAGGCTCCTACGAGCAGTACTTC.

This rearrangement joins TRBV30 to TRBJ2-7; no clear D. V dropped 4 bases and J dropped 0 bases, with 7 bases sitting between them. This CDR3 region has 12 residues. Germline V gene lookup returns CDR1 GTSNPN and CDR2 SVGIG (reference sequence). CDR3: CAWTDLSYEQYF. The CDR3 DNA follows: TGTGCCTGGACGGACCTCTCCTACGAGCAGTACTTC.

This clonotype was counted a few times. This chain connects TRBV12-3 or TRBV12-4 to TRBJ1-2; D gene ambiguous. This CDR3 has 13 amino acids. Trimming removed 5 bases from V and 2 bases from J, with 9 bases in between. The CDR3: CASSRSANYGYTF. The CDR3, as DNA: TGTGCCAGCAGTCGTTCCGCCAACTATGGCTACACCTTC.

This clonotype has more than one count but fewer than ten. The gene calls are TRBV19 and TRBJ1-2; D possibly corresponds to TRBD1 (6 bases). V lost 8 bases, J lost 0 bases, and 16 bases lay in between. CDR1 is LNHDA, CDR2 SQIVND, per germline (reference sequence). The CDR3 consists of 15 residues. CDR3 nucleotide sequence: TGTGCCAGTCACAGAAGACAGGAAACTAACTATGGCTACACCTTC. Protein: CASHRRQETNYGYTF.

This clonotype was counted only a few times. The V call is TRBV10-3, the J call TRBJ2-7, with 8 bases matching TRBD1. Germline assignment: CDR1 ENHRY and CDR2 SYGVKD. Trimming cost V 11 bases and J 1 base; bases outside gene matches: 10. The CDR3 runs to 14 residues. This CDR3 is CASQVTGGSYEQYF. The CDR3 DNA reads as TGTGCCTCCCAGGTAACAGGGGGATCCTACGAGCAGTACTTC.

CDR3 sequence (DNA): TGCAGTGCTAGCGGGACTAGCGGGAGGGTGGGCTACAATGAGCAGTTCTTC. The encoded protein is CSASGTSGRVGYNEQFF. The chain uses TRBV20-1 and TRBJ2-1, with 16 bases identical to TRBD2. The CDR3 is made up of 17 amino acids. Germline trimming cut 3 bases from V and 3 bases from J; bases unmatched to any gene: 5. Germline-derived CDR1 and CDR2 are DFQATT and SNEGSKA (reference sequence).

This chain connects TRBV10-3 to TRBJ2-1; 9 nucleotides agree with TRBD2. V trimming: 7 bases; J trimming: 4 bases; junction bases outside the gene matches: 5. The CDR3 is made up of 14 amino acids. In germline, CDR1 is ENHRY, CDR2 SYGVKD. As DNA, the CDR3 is TGTGCCATCAAGGGAAGCGGGAGGTACAATGAGCAGTTCTTC. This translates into CAIKGSGRYNEQFF.

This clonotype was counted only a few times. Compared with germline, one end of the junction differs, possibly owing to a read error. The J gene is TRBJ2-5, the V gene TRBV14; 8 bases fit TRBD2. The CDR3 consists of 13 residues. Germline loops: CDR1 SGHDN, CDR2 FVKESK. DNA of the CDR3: TGTGCCAGCAGCCAAGGGATACCGGGACTAGAGGACTTC. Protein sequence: CASSQGIPGLEDF.

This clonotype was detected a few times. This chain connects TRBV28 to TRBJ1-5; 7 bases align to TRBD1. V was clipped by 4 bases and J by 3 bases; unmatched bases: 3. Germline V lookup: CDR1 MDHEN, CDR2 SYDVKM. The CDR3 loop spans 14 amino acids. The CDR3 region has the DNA TGTGCCAGCAGTTCCGGGACAGACAATCAGCCCCAGCATTTT. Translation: CASSSGTDNQPQHF.